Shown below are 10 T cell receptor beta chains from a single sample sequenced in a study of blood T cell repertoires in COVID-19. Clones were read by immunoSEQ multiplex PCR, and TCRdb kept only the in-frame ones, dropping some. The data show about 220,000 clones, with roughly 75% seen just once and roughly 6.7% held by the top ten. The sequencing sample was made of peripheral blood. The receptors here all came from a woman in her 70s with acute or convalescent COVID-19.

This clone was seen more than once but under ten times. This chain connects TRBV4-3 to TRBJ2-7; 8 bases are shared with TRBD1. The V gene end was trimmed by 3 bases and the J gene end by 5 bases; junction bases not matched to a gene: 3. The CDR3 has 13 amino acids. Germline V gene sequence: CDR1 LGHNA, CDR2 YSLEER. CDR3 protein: CASSQDREDEQYF. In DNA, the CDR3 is TGCGCCAGCAGCCAGGACAGGGAGGACGAGCAGTACTTC.

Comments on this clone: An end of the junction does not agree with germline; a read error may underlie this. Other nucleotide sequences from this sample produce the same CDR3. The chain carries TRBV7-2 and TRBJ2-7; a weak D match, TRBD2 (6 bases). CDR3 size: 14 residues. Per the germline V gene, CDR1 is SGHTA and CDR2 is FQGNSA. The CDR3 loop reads CASSFGAGNYEQYF. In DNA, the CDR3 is TGCGCCAGCAGCTTTGGGGCGGGGAACTACGAGCAGTACTTC.

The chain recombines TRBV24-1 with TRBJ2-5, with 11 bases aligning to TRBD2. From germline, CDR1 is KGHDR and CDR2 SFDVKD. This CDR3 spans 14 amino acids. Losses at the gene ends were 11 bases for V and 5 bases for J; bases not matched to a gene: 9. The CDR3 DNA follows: TGTGCCATCTCAATAGCGGGGGGGCCTGAGACCCAGTACTTC. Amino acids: CAISIAGGPETQYF.

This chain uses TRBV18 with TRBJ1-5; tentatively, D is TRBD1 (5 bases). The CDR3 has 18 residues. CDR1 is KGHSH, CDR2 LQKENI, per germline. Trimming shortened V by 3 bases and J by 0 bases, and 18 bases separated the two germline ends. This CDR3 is CASSPQSSVGGSNQPQHF. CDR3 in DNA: TGTGCCAGCTCACCTCAAAGTTCGGTGGGGGGTAGCAATCAGCCCCAGCATTTT. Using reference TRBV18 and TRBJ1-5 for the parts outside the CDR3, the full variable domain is NAGVMQNPRHLVRRRGQEARLRCSPMKGHSHVYWYRQLPEEGLKFMVYLQKENIIDESGMPKERFSAEFPKEGPSILRIQQVVRGDSAAYFCASSPQSSVGGSNQPQHFGDGTRLSIL.

The CDR3 sequence is CASSLAGTTDTQYF. The CDR3 coding sequence is TGTGCCAGCAGCTTAGCGGGGACAACAGATACGCAGTATTTT. This rearrangement joins TRBV7-9 to TRBJ2-3; perhaps TRBD1 as D (6 bases). The CDR3 consists of 14 residues. V lost 0 bases to trimming and J lost 3 bases, with 7 bases between them. From germline, CDR1 is SEHNR and CDR2 FQNEAQ (reference sequence).

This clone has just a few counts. The CDR3: CSVARQLTGELFF. CDR3 DNA: TGCAGCGTTGCGAGACAGCTCACCGGGGAGCTGTTTTTT. The chain is built from TRBV29-1 and TRBJ2-2; D may be TRBD1 (5 bases). The CDR3 has 13 residues. CDR1 SQVTM and CDR2 ANQGSEA come from the germline V gene. Between the trimmed V and J ends, which lost 4 bases and 4 bases, there was a span of 10 bases.

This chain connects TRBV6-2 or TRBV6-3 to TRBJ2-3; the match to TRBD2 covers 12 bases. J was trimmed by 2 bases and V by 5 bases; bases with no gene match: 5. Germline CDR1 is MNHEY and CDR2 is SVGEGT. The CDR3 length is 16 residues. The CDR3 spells CASSAPSGGATDTQYF. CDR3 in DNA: TGTGCCAGCAGTGCCCCTAGCGGGGGGGCCACAGATACGCAGTATTTT.

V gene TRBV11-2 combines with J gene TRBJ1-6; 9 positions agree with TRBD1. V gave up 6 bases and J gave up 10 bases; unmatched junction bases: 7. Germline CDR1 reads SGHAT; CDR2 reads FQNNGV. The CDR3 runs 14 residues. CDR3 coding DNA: TGTGCCAGCAGGACGGGACAGGGACGATCACCCCTCCACTTT. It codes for CASRTGQGRSPLHF.

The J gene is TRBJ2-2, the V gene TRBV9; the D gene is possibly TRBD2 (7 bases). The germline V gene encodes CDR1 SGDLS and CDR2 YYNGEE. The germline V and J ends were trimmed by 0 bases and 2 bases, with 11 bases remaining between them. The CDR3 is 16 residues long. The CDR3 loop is CASSVGGGTNTGELFF. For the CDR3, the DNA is TGTGCCAGCAGCGTAGGCGGGGGCACTAACACCGGGGAGCTGTTTTTT.

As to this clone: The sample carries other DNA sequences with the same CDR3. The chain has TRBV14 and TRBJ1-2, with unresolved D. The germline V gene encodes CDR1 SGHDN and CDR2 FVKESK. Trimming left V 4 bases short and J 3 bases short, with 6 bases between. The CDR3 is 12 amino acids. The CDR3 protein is CASSRSDYGYTF. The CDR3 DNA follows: TGTGCCAGCAGCCGATCGGACTATGGCTACACCTTC.